This T cell receptor beta chain was sequenced in a study of post-analysis software for immune sequencing data. Study-level information: Several disease courses (relapsing-remitting, secondary progressive and progressive-relapsing) of multiple sclerosis were included.

cDNA libraries of TCR beta carried unique molecular identifiers. TCRdb passed the PCR reads through MiXCR, listing each CDR3 protein once. The table shows hundreds of thousands of distinct CDR3 sequences, with roughly three fifths occurring only once. This clonotype was obtained from a girl aged 2 to 10 with multiple sclerosis. What was sequenced was blood.

CDR3 in amino acids: CAISQGSGSYEQYF. As DNA, the CDR3 is TGTGCCATCAGTCAAGGGAGCGGGAGCTACGAGCAGTACTTC. The gene calls are TRBV10-3 and TRBJ2-7; 8 nucleotides line up with TRBD2. CDR1 is ENHRY and CDR2 is SYGVKD in the germline V gene. CDR3 length: 14 amino acids. V was clipped by 5 bases and J by 3 bases; unmatched bases: 6.